The sequence of this T cell receptor (beta chain) was determined in a study of cytomegalovirus exposure and HLA in healthy donors (dated by TCRdb to the late 2010s). General notes on the study: An earlier analysis of fewer than 750 of the donors reported approximately 280 Gb of sequence data and approximately 120 million unique TCR beta sequences obtained from roughly 180 million T cells. About 310 gigabases of sequencing data and 80 million or so unique TCR sequences were included in an early release covering roughly 600 HLA-typed donors. Typing coverage differed by locus: A, B, C, DRB1 and DQB1 were typed in roughly 620-630 donors, DQA1 in roughly 510, DPA1 in 600 to 610, and DPB1 in just under 490. In addition to the first cohort of around 670 subjects, a separate validation cohort of approximately 130 different subjects was used. Donor age, sex, ethnicity and CMV serostatus were compiled together with the repertoire data. The study used immunosequencing to profile the T cell repertoires of several hundred subjects and linked those repertoires to cytomegalovirus serostatus. The aim of the study was to test whether cataloging public T cell receptors could identify signatures of past pathogen exposure. On average, roughly 240,000 unique TCR beta nucleotide sequences were sequenced per donor among a few hundred genotyped donors of the cohort, with roughly 18% of those sequences being non-productive. The later analysis used no new phenotypic data to find candidate immune exposures, relying instead on TCR beta sequences and their occurrence across donors. The study combined high-throughput TCR immunosequencing, statistical association of individual TCRs with disease status, and machine learning to predict cytomegalovirus infection status. To study patterns of TCR occurrence, a later analysis re-analyzed previously published TCR beta repertoires from hundreds of donors and added high-resolution HLA genotyping. Roughly 5 DR-DQ haplotypes were treated as single units for association and clustering because of strong linkage in the cohort. All discovery cohort repertoires had been generated on a single sequencing platform. Both class I and class II loci were covered by HLA typing, at four-digit resolution. An earlier analysis of nearly 600 of the donors applied high-throughput TCR beta sequencing to assess whether each TCR beta V gene segment acted as functional or pseudogenic. A later genetic analysis used genome-wide SNP genotypes for about three fifths of the 666 donors, treating that subset as a discovery cohort. Among the roughly 390 genotyped donors, 75% to 90% belonged to the genetic ancestry cluster associated with self-reported Caucasian donors. Overall study outcomes, separate from this receptor: HLA typing was unavailable for some donors at each locus, so association tests used only the typed subset. The only immune exposure information available for the cohort was CMV serostatus. Compared with equally common non-associated chains, HLA-associated TCR beta chains in a later analysis were more clonally expanded and had lower generation probabilities. Some IMGT-functional V segments, including TRBV6-2 and TRBV6-3, could not be told apart with the 87-base-pair reads, so those segments were excluded. A further reported finding was that TCR beta sequences accurately predicted the HLA-A and HLA-B alleles for most subjects in the first cohort. In a later genetic analysis, a missense DCLRE1C variant was associated with V-gene and J-gene trimming of TCR beta chains, and the association was replicated in an independent cohort. In this cohort, only TCR beta chains were sequenced, and detectable features were limited by the absence of alpha or paired-chain data. In a later genetic analysis, fewer N-insertions in productive TCRs were reported among donors in an Asian-associated ancestry cluster than the roughly 700-donor mean. In an earlier analysis of approximately 590 of the donors, most TCR beta V segments appeared in productive rearrangements about 87% or about 30% of the time, broadly matching IMGT annotations. The earlier analysis of some 560 of the donors excluded some 15 rarely observed V segments, including chromosome 9 orphons, because counts were too low. In the study, 150 to 200 TCR beta chains were listed as associated with cytomegalovirus. Specific HLA alleles were associated with 16,951 TCR beta sequences at a false discovery rate of 0.05 in a later analysis. In vitro tests confirmed that a few of the cytomegalovirus-associated TCR beta chains recognize cytomegalovirus antigens. A later analysis reported that several top co-occurrence clusters appeared linked to parvovirus B19, influenza, CMV and Epstein-Barr virus. Across donors, most TCR sequences were observed very rarely, whereas some public TCRs were present in many individuals. Roughly uniform sequencing depth across donors was assumed in presence/absence analyses, although this assumption may not hold. A later analysis found that TCR association rates varied across HLA loci, with DRB1 alleles showing the most associated TCRs and HLA-C alleles the fewest. Assigning TCR associations to individual alleles was difficult when HLA alleles, especially DR and DQ, strongly co-occurred. It was suggested by the authors that the approach could potentially be generalized to other disease states and immunological phenotypes. In both the original and validation cohorts, the classifier was reported to diagnose cytomegalovirus status with high specificity and sensitivity. Linkage disequilibrium might explain the correlated functional status among segregating V segments, but an unknown experimental factor could not be ruled out. According to a later analysis, most CMV-associated TCR beta chains appeared to be HLA-restricted, and the HLA associations seemed to be driven largely by CMV exposure. A cluster of highly shared sequence variants was judged likely to be a technical artifact of the sequencing pipeline.

Points on this clone: Its antigen is unknown. Base quality data are lacking; no much larger clone is found one base away.

Library prep was done by the immunoSEQ multiplex PCR assay. For the multiplex PCR, a mixture combining 60 forward primers for TCR Vbeta segments and 13 reverse primers for TCR Jbeta segments was used. The CDR3 region of rearranged TCR beta genes was amplified from genomic DNA with a multiplex PCR assay. The amplified TCR beta libraries were sequenced on the Illumina HiSeq System as 87-base-pair reads. Regarding the original processing steps: A later analysis tallied around 87 million unique TCR beta chains across the 666 repertoires, and around 12 million of those chains were shared by two or more donors. Raw reads were error-corrected and collapsed into unique sequences by a nearest-neighbor algorithm in which closely related sequences were merged to remove PCR and sequencing errors. Alignment of CDR3 sequences to IMGT reference sequences was used to assign V, D and J gene segments. For a sequence to be retained, at least a six-nucleotide match to both a V gene segment and a J gene segment was required. Rearrangements were classified as productive when the CDR3 lacked stop codons and remained in frame with V and J, and all other rearrangements were classified as non-productive. Following IMGT convention, CDR3 was defined as the stretch from the second conserved V-encoded cysteine to the conserved J-encoded phenylalanine. In an earlier analysis of around 640 of the donors, sequences lacking an unambiguous match to a single V gene segment were excluded. In an earlier analysis of 587 of the donors, V segments were called functional above 56.7% productive rearrangements and were called segregating when the between-donor standard deviation exceeded 5%. To diagnose cytomegalovirus status from the catalog of TCR beta chain sequences, a statistical classification framework was built. V and J gene assignment, in a later analysis, came from comparing TCR nucleotide sequences with IMGT/GENE-DB human TR gene sequences. In a later analysis, CDR3 sequences and most-parsimonious VDJ recombination scenarios were assigned using the TCRdist pipeline. In a later analysis, each TCR beta chain was defined by its CDR3 amino acid sequence together with its V-gene family, and reads without a unique V-gene family were excluded. To address suspected cross-contamination and a sequencing artifact, a later analysis removed a few hundred highly shared, low-generation-probability nucleotide sequences. For each public chain, a later analysis derived a clonal expansion index from normalized ranks of inferred template counts within each repertoire. In a later analysis, generation probabilities were computed using a VDJ recombination model fitted to out-of-frame rearrangements, and the results were checked against IGoR. In a later analysis, hypergeometric tests were used to score TCR-TCR, TCR-HLA and TCR-CMV co-occurrence, with a repertoire-size bias correction applied to TCR pairs. To estimate false discovery rates, a later analysis permuted the HLA or CMV assignments 20 times. In a later analysis, co-occurring TCRs were grouped using DBSCAN, and TCRdist sequence similarity was added for clustering within HLA-allele-positive subsets. Co-occurrence clustering excluded repertoires with fewer than 30,000 or more than 120,000 public chains, plus five with anomalous nucleotide sharing. Entries here come from immuneACCESS through TCRdb and include only in-frame sequences with V and J called. Some clones fail to appear in such tables; in the studies checked, an unresolved V gene covers under half of the shortfall, and the cause of the remainder is unknown. That table gives V, J and clone size, and the DNA gave D and trimming. The sample table records hundreds of thousands of clones; 60% to 80% of these occur just once. Clones ranked in the top ten supply 1.5% to 2% of the sample.

In total, around 600 healthy bone marrow donors made up the cohort. At the time of sampling, all cohort members were nominally healthy, though unrecorded immune exposures were likely present. The donor was CMV seronegative and was included in the group of a few hundred seronegative cohort members. A peripheral blood sample was provided by each donor, and peripheral blood mononuclear cells were used for TCR beta sequencing. The Qiagen DNeasy Blood Extraction Kit was used to extract genomic DNA from the blood cell samples. The CDR3 measures 15 amino acids from cysteine to phenylalanine. Kept here is only the CDR3 DNA, which spans 45 bases and is read in frame from base 1. CDR1 is given as SGHTA and CDR2 as FQGNSA, both from the germline V gene. V is pared back by 1 base and J by 5 bases, with 14 bases lying between the germline termini.

The origin of this receptor is a male donor in good health and CMV-seronegative. Recombination joined TRBV7-2 with TRBJ1-1; the D gene cannot be resolved reliably. The sample consisted of PBMCs. The CDR3 region has the sequence CASSLVPEVGTEAFF. The base sequence is TGTGCCAGCAGCTTAGTTCCGGAGGTTGGGACTGAAGCTTTCTTT.